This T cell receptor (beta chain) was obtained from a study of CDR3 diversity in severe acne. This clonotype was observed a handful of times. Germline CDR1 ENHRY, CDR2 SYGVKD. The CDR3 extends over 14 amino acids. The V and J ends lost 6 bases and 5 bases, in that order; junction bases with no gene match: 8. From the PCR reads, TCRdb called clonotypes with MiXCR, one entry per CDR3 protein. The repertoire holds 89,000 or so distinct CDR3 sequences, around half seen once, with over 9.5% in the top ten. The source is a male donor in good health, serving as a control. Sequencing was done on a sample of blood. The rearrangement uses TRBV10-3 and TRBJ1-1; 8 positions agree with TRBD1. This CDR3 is CAISPGQVGTEAFF. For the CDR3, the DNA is TGTGCCATCAGCCCGGGACAGGTGGGAACTGAAGCTTTCTTT.